The 6 T cell receptor beta chains below come from one sample, sequenced in a study of cytotoxic CD8 clonotypes in ibrutinib-treated CLL (dated by TCRdb to about 2021). Interpreted using the paper, the time point label stands for: 20 to 25 months on ibrutinib. The method behind the library was the immunoSEQ multiplex PCR assay. As stored in TCRdb, this immuneACCESS dataset retains in-frame rearrangements with V and J assigned. A fraction of the clones does not appear; measured against another copy, unresolved V genes explain less than half of the discrepancy, and the remainder lacks a known reason. A total of 250,000 or so clones appear in this sample, 70% of them only once. The top ten clones comprise approximately 15% of the sample. The specimen was PBMCs, collected after 24 months of ibrutinib treatment. The receptors come from a human donor with chronic lymphocytic leukemia.

The chain uses TRBV6-6 and TRBJ2-6; the match to TRBD1 covers 7 bases. CDR1 is MNHNY, CDR2 SVGAGI, per germline (reference sequence). The CDR3 length is 16 residues. Trimming cost V 6 bases and J 2 bases; bases outside gene matches: 7. The CDR3, as DNA: TGTGCCAGCAGGGGAGATGACAGGGCTGGGGCCAACGTCCTGACTTTC. Its protein product is CASRGDDRAGANVLTF.

V and J are TRBV14 and TRBJ1-2; 8 bases map to TRBD1. This CDR3 spans 15 amino acids. Trimming removed 0 bases from V and 5 bases from J; junction bases left unmatched: 5. Germline values: CDR1 SGHDN, CDR2 FVKESK. For the CDR3, the DNA is TGTGCCAGCAGCCAAGATCCGACAGGGGAGTATGGCTACACCTTC. This gives the protein CASSQDPTGEYGYTF.

CDR3 protein: CASSPPGGSEGGTEAFF. The CDR3 DNA is TGTGCCAGCTCACCACCGGGCGGTAGCGAAGGTGGCACTGAAGCTTTCTTT. J is TRBJ1-1 and V is TRBV18; unclear D gene. Deletions cut 0 bases from V and 4 bases from J, with 18 bases between. The CDR3 is 17 residues long. Looked up from germline, CDR1 is KGHSH and CDR2 is LQKENI.

This clone is a singleton in its sample. The chain has TRBV5-1 and TRBJ2-1; a weak D match, TRBD2 (6 bases). CDR3 size: 14 residues. The germline V and J ends were trimmed by 4 bases and 7 bases, with 15 bases remaining between them. Germline CDR1 and CDR2: SGHRS and YFSETQ. Here the CDR3 reads CASSEGGAVNEQFF. The CDR3 DNA sequence: TGCGCCAGCAGCGAAGGAGGGGCCGTTAATGAGCAGTTCTTC.

DNA for the CDR3: TGTGCCAGCAGCCACGGGGGGACTAGCGGGGTCCGCGAGCAGTACTTC. Protein product: CASSHGGTSGVREQYF. The gene calls are TRBV9 and TRBJ2-7; the match to TRBD2 covers 13 bases. Unmatched junction bases numbered 10, after V lost 4 bases and J lost 6 bases. CDR1 and CDR2 (germline): SGDLS, YYNGEE. This CDR3 spans 16 amino acids.

This clone was found once. The genes are TRBV9 and TRBJ1-2, with D possibly being TRBD1 (5 bases). Trimming removed 0 bases at V and 1 base at J, with 10 bases between. Germline V gene sequence: CDR1 SGDLS, CDR2 YYNGEE. This CDR3 spans 15 amino acids. In DNA form, the CDR3 reads TGTGCCAGCAGCGTAGGGGAGGGGCTTAACTATGGCTACACCTTC. It yields the protein CASSVGEGLNYGYTF.